This T cell receptor (beta chain) derives from a study of patients and donors after allogeneic stem cell transplantation. A single record per CDR3 protein comes from TCRdb applying MiXCR to the RT-PCR reads. Of about 410,000 distinct CDR3 sequences listed, approximately 16% are singletons. This clonotype was counted only a few times. V was pared by 0 bases and J by 2 bases, with 18 bases between. CDR1 and CDR2 (germline): SGHRS, YFSETQ. The CDR3 loop spans 17 amino acids. Sequenced: blood, either unsorted or a sorted T cell fraction (not recorded which). The receptor was derived from a human donor who was either an allogeneic HSCT recipient or a stem cell or donor lymphocyte infusion donor (not recorded which). It is not recorded whose cells these are; they may come from a transplant donor. V usage is TRBV5-1 and J usage is TRBJ2-7, with D possibly TRBD1 on 6 matching bases. CDR3 coding DNA: TGCGCCAGCAGCTTGGGGACAGTTAAACACCCTGCCTACGAGCAGTACTTC. Its translation: CASSLGTVKHPAYEQYF.